This passage covers 13 T cell receptor beta chains from one sample sequenced in a study of T cell changes during pregnancy in multiple sclerosis. TCRdb keeps only in-frame clones here, not all; method: immunoSEQ multiplex PCR. The table has under 40,000 clones, approximately 90% seen once. The sequences come from CD8+ T cells from peripheral blood mononuclear cells, collected in the first trimester of pregnancy. Source of these receptors: a female donor with multiple sclerosis, enrolled in a pregnancy study.

This clone appeared a single time. The CDR3 protein is CASGQGGGPGNTIYF. CDR3 DNA: TGTGCCAGTGGACAGGGCGGGGGACCTGGAAACACCATATATTTT. The rearrangement links TRBV6-5 to TRBJ1-3; TRBD1 matches 8 bases. The CDR3 covers 15 residues. Trimming at V came to 9 bases and at J to 2 bases, leaving 9 bases not matched to a gene. Germline CDR1 is MNHEY and CDR2 is SVGAGI.

This clone was seen just once. The J gene is TRBJ2-1, the V gene TRBV18, with a weak D call TRBD2 (6 bases). With 3 bases removed from V and 8 bases from J, the gap between germline ends came to 20 bases. The CDR3 runs to 16 residues. Germline-derived CDR1 and CDR2 are KGHSH and LQKENI. The CDR3 region has the DNA TGTGCCAGCTCACCCAATAGCGGAGAAAGGGGCCATGAGCAGTTCTTC. Protein product: CASSPNSGERGHEQFF.

This sequence joins TRBV10-3 and TRBJ2-7; 7 bases align to TRBD2. This CDR3 is built from 18 residues. Germline V gene lookup returns CDR1 ENHRY and CDR2 SYGVKD. Trimming removed 9 bases from V and 7 bases from J; junction bases left unmatched: 27. CDR3 loop: CAMGVGGGVAESPREQYF. In DNA form, the CDR3 reads TGTGCCATGGGTGTGGGGGGGGGAGTAGCGGAGTCCCCTCGGGAGCAGTACTTC.

The chain is built from TRBV5-4 and TRBJ2-7; 8 nucleotides line up with TRBD2. The CDR3 covers 15 residues. The junction had 6 bases not matched to a gene; V was cut back by 4 bases and J by 0 bases. The V gene's germline CDR1 is SGHNT and CDR2 YYREEE (reference sequence). The CDR3 DNA sequence: TGTGCCAGCAGCCTCACTAGCGGTCCCTCCTACGAGCAGTACTTC. It encodes CASSLTSGPSYEQYF.

The V call is TRBV19, the J call TRBJ1-1, with D possibly TRBD1 on 5 matching bases. Per the germline V gene, CDR1 is LNHDA and CDR2 is SQIVND (reference sequence). Trimming cost V 6 bases and J 7 bases, with 12 bases left between them. The CDR3 consists of 12 residues. In nucleotides, the CDR3 is TGTGCCAGTAGCCGACAGCCTCTTGAAGCTTTCTTT. This translates into CASSRQPLEAFF. Drawing the rest from reference TRBV19 and TRBJ1-1, the complete variable domain is DGGITQSPKYLFRKEGQNVTLSCEQNLNHDAMYWYRQDPGQGLRLIYYSQIVNDFQKGDIAEGYSVSREKKESFPLTVTSAQKNPTAFYLCASSRQPLEAFFGQGTRLTVV.

The chain recombines TRBV19 with TRBJ1-1; D uncertain. V was trimmed by 1 base and J by 1 base, leaving 7 bases between them. CDR3 length: 14 residues. Germline CDR1 and CDR2: LNHDA and SQIVND (reference sequence). The chain's CDR3 is CASSIGPGNTEAFF. CDR3 coding DNA: TGTGCCAGTAGTATAGGGCCGGGGAACACTGAAGCTTTCTTT.

This clone has a single count. The J gene is TRBJ2-1, the V gene TRBV6-1; TRBD2 agrees at 7 bases. This CDR3 has 14 residues. Trimming at V came to 6 bases and at J to 4 bases, leaving 6 bases not matched to a gene. CDR1 is MNHNS and CDR2 is SASEGT in the germline V gene. The CDR3 is CASSPSGLYNEQFF. The CDR3 DNA reads as TGTGCCAGCAGCCCTAGCGGCCTTTACAATGAGCAGTTCTTC.

V usage is TRBV19 and J usage is TRBJ1-5, with D uncertain. Trimming stripped 4 bases from V and 9 bases from J, with 7 bases between. CDR3 length equals 11 residues. Germline V gene sequence: CDR1 LNHDA, CDR2 SQIVND (reference sequence). The CDR3 region is CASSKWRPQHF. DNA of the CDR3: TGTGCCAGTAGTAAATGGAGGCCCCAGCATTTT.

This clone was detected a few times. This rearrangement joins TRBV6-1 to TRBJ2-7; a possible D gene is TRBD2 (5 bases). Germline CDR1 reads MNHNS; CDR2 reads SASEGT. The CDR3 contains 13 residues. With 8 bases removed from V and 0 bases from J, the gap between germline ends came to 11 bases. CDR3 sequence: CASSPGSSYEQYF. The CDR3 nucleotides are TGTGCCAGCTCCCCGGGGAGCTCCTACGAGCAGTACTTC.

The chain uses TRBV19 and TRBJ2-2; D gene ambiguous. Trimming cost V 7 bases and J 4 bases, with 19 bases left between them. This CDR3 is 16 amino acids long. Germline assignment: CDR1 LNHDA and CDR2 SQIVND (reference sequence). Here the CDR3 reads CASTRNPTSGTGELFF. CDR3 bases: TGTGCCAGTACCCGAAACCCCACGTCAGGCACCGGGGAGCTGTTTTTT.

This clone occurred once. The CDR3 loop reads CASSARTESTEAFF. CDR3 bases: TGTGCCAGCAGCGCCCGGACAGAGAGCACTGAAGCTTTCTTT. The chain has TRBV28 and TRBJ1-1; perhaps TRBD1 as D (6 bases). There are 14 residues in the CDR3. The germline CDR1 and CDR2 sequences are MDHEN and SYDVKM. The germline V and J ends were trimmed by 6 bases and 4 bases, with 15 bases remaining between them.

V is TRBV7-9 and J is TRBJ1-4, with 9 bases aligning to TRBD1. Germline-derived CDR1 and CDR2 are SEHNR and FQNEAQ (reference sequence). The CDR3 is made up of 16 amino acids. V lost 5 bases and J lost 7; bases outside the gene matches: 11. The CDR3 bases are TGTGCCAGCAGCCTAATCTTGGGACAGGGCAGTGAAAAACTGTTTTTT. Translated, it gives CASSLILGQGSEKLFF.

The gene calls are TRBV27 and TRBJ2-5, with 10 bases that match TRBD2. Germline V gene data show CDR1 as MNHEY and CDR2 as SMNVEV (reference sequence). The CDR3 consists of 15 residues. Trimming took 6 bases from V and 1 from J; bases not matched to a gene: 5. CDR3 amino acids: CASSVAGGLQETQYF. The DNA for the CDR3 is TGTGCCAGCAGCGTAGCGGGAGGACTCCAAGAGACCCAGTACTTC.